This T cell receptor (beta chain) was recorded in a study of blood T cell repertoires in COVID-19. The overall study: Both acute and convalescent COVID-19 samples were obtained from the United States, Italy and Spain.

The CDR3 is 15 residues long. CDR1 and CDR2 (germline): MGHRA, YSYEKL. V gave up 1 base and J gave up 0 bases; unmatched junction bases: 3. This clone came up a few times. Sequencing used immunoSEQ multiplex PCR; TCRdb keeps in-frame clones, though not all of them. The sample shows 3,200 or so clones, 93% of them seen only once. The source is a human donor in a cohort sampled during active COVID-19. The source material was peripheral blood. The gene calls are TRBV4-1 and TRBJ2-7; 7 nucleotides align to TRBD1. Here the CDR3 reads CASSQGYRGSYEQYF. The CDR3, as DNA: TGCGCCAGCAGCCAAGGATACAGGGGCTCCTACGAGCAGTACTTC.